This note documents a single T cell receptor beta chain sequence. Its antigen is still unknown. One entry per CDR3 protein, called by TCRdb with MiXCR from the 5' RACE reads. The sample lists 350,000 or so distinct CDR3 sequences, 9% to 15% occurring once. This record belongs to a study of identical twins. Broader study findings: It was cross-sectional statistical analysis, not following the same donors, that the conclusions relied on.

This sample also appeared in a second study, on yellow fever vaccine responses in identical twins.

Sequencing was performed on CD8+ T cells sorted from blood. The sequence was collected from a woman in her late teens or twenties in good health.

CDR3 DNA: TGTGCCAGCAGGGGGCAGGGAAGCCTTTGGGAGCAGTACTTC. It is translated as CASRGQGSLWEQYF. The rearrangement links TRBV7-8 to TRBJ2-7; possible D gene TRBD1, 5 bases. The germline V gene has CDR1 SGHVS and CDR2 FQNEAQ. Trimming removed 6 bases from V and 7 bases from J, with 19 bases in between. There are 14 residues in the CDR3.